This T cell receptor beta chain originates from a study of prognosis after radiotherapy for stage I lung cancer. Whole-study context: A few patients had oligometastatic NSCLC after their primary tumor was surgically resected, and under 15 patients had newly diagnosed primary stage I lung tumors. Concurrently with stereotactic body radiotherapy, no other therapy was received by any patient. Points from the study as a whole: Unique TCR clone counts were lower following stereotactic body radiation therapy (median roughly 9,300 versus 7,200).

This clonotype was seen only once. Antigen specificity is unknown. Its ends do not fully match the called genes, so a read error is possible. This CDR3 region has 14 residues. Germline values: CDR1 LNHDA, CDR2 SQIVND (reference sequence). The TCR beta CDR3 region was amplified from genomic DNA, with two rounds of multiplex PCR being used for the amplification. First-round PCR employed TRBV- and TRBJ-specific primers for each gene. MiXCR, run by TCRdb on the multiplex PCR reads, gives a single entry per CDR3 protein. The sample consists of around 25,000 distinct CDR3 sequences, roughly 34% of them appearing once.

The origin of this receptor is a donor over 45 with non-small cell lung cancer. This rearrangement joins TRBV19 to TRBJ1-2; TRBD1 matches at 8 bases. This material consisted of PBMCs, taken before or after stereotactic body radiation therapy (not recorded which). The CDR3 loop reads CAISTGQGIGGYAF. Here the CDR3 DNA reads TGTGCCATTAGTACCGGACAGGGTATTGGTGGCTACGCCTTC. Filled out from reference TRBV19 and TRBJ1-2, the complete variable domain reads DGGITQSPKYLFRKEGQNVTLSCEQNLNHDAMYWYRQDPGQGLRLIYYSQIVNDFQKGDIAEGYSVSREKKESFPLTVTSAQKNPTAFYLCAISTGQGIGGYAFGSGTRLTVV.